This TCR beta chain was recorded in a study of cytomegalovirus exposure and HLA in healthy donors. Regarding the study as a whole: It emerged from a later analysis that several of the most significant clusters appeared to be linked to common viral pathogens.

V lost 7 bases and J 8 bases, leaving 20 bases between the germline ends. CDR1 and CDR2 (germline): LNHDA, SQIVND (reference sequence). The CDR3 is 15 residues long. The PCR made use of 60 Vbeta and 13 Jbeta primers. The method was immunoSEQ multiplex PCR; TCRdb's version includes in-frame clones alone and lacks a portion of them. Of 150,000 to 200,000 clones listed, around 81% are singletons. As concerns this clone: Antigen specificity is unknown.

This cohort consisted of healthy bone marrow donors. Specimen: PBMCs. The chain carries TRBV19 and TRBJ2-2, with D perhaps TRBD2 (6 bases). This receptor was identified in a man between 18 and 35 years old in good health and CMV-seronegative. The CDR3 protein is CASNPIGGSGGELFF. CDR3 coding DNA: TGTGCCAGTAACCCTATCGGGGGTTCGGGGGGGGAGCTGTTTTTT.